This entry is about one T cell receptor (beta chain). No antigen is known for it. The sample comes from a study of cytomegalovirus exposure and HLA in healthy donors. Broader study findings: Sequencing probably produced one cluster of sequence variants that were highly shared.

V was shortened by 0 bases and J by 0 bases, with 12 bases between the two germline ends. CDR1 and CDR2 (germline): LGHNA, YNFKEQ. This CDR3 spans 17 amino acids. Primers: 60 Vbeta forward and 13 Jbeta reverse. Per the original data handling: Roughly 12 million shared chains were among approximately 80 million unique TCR beta chains counted in a later analysis. Assay: immunoSEQ multiplex PCR; the TCRdb copy retains only in-frame clones and omits some. The DNA was the basis for D and trimming; V, J and clone size are from that table. The data show some 140,000 clones, with roughly 74% seen just once and approximately 2.8% held by the top ten.

This rearrangement joins TRBV4-2 to TRBJ1-5, with D hard to call. Sequenced sample: PBMCs. The source of this sequence is a man between 18 and 35 years old in good health and CMV-seronegative. The CDR3 here is CASSQDPILVSNQPQHF. The CDR3 DNA reads as TGTGCCAGCAGCCAAGATCCTATATTAGTTAGCAATCAGCCCCAGCATTTT.